Listed below are T cell receptor beta chains from one sample, sequenced in a study of blood T cell repertoires in COVID-19. Here immunoSEQ multiplex PCR was the method, and the copy in TCRdb shows in-frame clones only, minus some. This table has roughly 210,000 clones, around 89% appearing once. The material sequenced was peripheral blood. These receptor sequences come from a man aged 65 to 79 with acute or convalescent COVID-19. Both conserved end residues are part of each CDR3. The D gene is left open where the match is weak. Size is stated for part of the rows, as once, few or many counts, or as a class when the clone is expanded.

V: TRBV7-6
size: -
D: -
J: TRBJ2-5
CDR3: CASSPKPGDRQETQYF
DNA: TGTGCCAGCAGCCCTAAACCGGGAGACCGGCAGGAGACCCAGTACTTC

V: TRBV4-1
size: few
D: TRBD1
J: TRBJ2-7
CDR3: CASTRDRGLYEQYF
DNA: TGCGCCAGTACCCGGGACAGGGGCCTCTACGAGCAGTACTTC

V: TRBV5-6
size: few
D: TRBD1
J: TRBJ1-2
CDR3: CASSPWDRVNYGYTF
DNA: TGTGCCAGCAGCCCCTGGGACAGGGTTAACTATGGCTACACCTTC

V: TRBV7-9
size: few
D: TRBD1
J: TRBJ2-1
CDR3: CASSLVQGIDEQFF
DNA: TGTGCCAGCAGCTTAGTACAGGGGATCGATGAGCAGTTCTTC

V: TRBV5-6
size: few
D: TRBD1
J: TRBJ1-4
CDR3: CASSGETGQGELFF
DNA: TGTGCCAGCAGCGGGGAGACAGGGCAAGGGGAACTGTTTTTT

V: TRBV2
size: -
D: TRBD1
J: TRBJ1-1
CDR3: CASRGQPNTEAFF
DNA: TGTGCCAGCAGGGGACAGCCGAACACTGAAGCTTTCTTT

V: TRBV3-1/TRBV3-2
size: -
D: -
J: TRBJ1-3
CDR3: CASSQGYFGGAGNTIYF
DNA: TGTGCCAGCAGCCAAGGGTACTTTGGAGGGGCCGGAAACACCATATATTTT

V: TRBV7-9
size: -
D: TRBD1
J: TRBJ1-1
CDR3: CASSMGQTKIEAFF
DNA: TGTGCCAGCAGCATGGGACAGACAAAAATTGAAGCTTTCTTT

V: TRBV28
size: -
D: TRBD2
J: TRBJ2-7
CDR3: CASSVTSVSYEQYF
DNA: TGTGCCAGCAGTGTGACTAGCGTGTCCTACGAGCAGTACTTC

V: TRBV2
size: -
D: -
J: TRBJ2-5
CDR3: CASTTGYGETQYF
DNA: TGTGCCAGCACAACGGGTTACGGTGAGACCCAGTACTTC

V: TRBV9
size: -
D: -
J: TRBJ2-1
CDR3: CASSGREKSYNEQFF
DNA: TGTGCCAGCAGCGGTCGGGAGAAGTCCTACAATGAGCAGTTCTTC

V: TRBV28
size: -
D: -
J: TRBJ1-3
CDR3: CASSPNGVAGNTIYF
DNA: TGTGCCAGCAGCCCGAACGGGGTAGCTGGAAACACCATATATTTT

V: TRBV3-1/TRBV3-2
size: -
D: TRBD1
J: TRBJ2-1
CDR3: CASSQWDREGNEQFF
DNA: TGTGCCAGCAGCCAGTGGGACAGGGAGGGCAATGAGCAGTTCTTC

V: TRBV30
size: once
D: -
J: TRBJ1-4
CDR3: CAWSVRGVANEKLFF
DNA: TGTGCCTGGAGTGTACGGGGGGTGGCTAATGAAAAACTGTTTTTT

V: TRBV2
size: -
D: TRBD2
J: TRBJ2-1
CDR3: CASYFAGDYNEQFF
DNA: TGTGCCAGCTATTTCGCGGGGGACTACAATGAGCAGTTCTTC

V: TRBV4-1
size: -
D: TRBD2
J: TRBJ2-1
CDR3: CASSQGLAGFGEQFF
DNA: TGCGCCAGCAGCCAAGGACTAGCGGGATTTGGTGAGCAGTTCTTC

V: TRBV9
size: -
D: TRBD2
J: TRBJ2-3
CDR3: CASSVGGLAGADTQYF
DNA: TGTGCCAGCAGCGTAGGGGGACTAGCGGGAGCAGATACGCAGTATTTT

V: TRBV6-5
size: -
D: -
J: TRBJ1-3
CDR3: CASRAGGSGNTIYF
DNA: TGTGCCAGCAGGGCGGGGGGATCTGGAAACACCATATATTTT

V: TRBV6-5
size: -
D: -
J: TRBJ1-1
CDR3: CASSYSGGQKGAFF
DNA: TGTGCCAGCAGTTACTCGGGAGGGCAGAAAGGGGCTTTCTTT

V: TRBV29-1
size: -
D: TRBD1
J: TRBJ1-5
CDR3: CSVLGQGNQPQHF
DNA: TGCAGCGTTCTGGGACAGGGAAATCAGCCCCAGCATTTT

V: TRBV19
size: -
D: -
J: TRBJ2-6
CDR3: CASSRLRDTGANVLTF
DNA: TGTGCCAGTAGTAGACTCCGGGACACTGGGGCCAACGTCCTGACTTTC

V: TRBV15
size: -
D: -
J: TRBJ2-5
CDR3: CATSPGEETQYF
DNA: TGTGCCACCAGTCCAGGGGAAGAGACCCAGTACTTC

V: TRBV4-1
size: few
D: -
J: TRBJ2-5
CDR3: CASSQDGPGGNQETQYF
DNA: TGCGCCAGCAGCCAAGATGGGCCGGGGGGCAACCAAGAGACCCAGTACTTC

V: TRBV5-4
size: -
D: TRBD2
J: TRBJ2-1
CDR3: CASSLAGLAGIDSYNEQFF
DNA: TGTGCCAGCAGCTTGGCCGGGCTAGCGGGGATTGACTCCTACAATGAGCAGTTCTTC

V: TRBV5-4
size: -
D: TRBD2
J: TRBJ2-5
CDR3: CASSLGTSGVGKTQYF
DNA: TGTGCCAGCAGCCTAGGGACTAGCGGGGTCGGGAAGACCCAGTACTTC

V: TRBV5-1
size: -
D: -
J: TRBJ2-2
CDR3: CASTPSNTGELFF
DNA: TGCGCCAGCACCCCGTCGAACACCGGGGAGCTGTTTTTT

V: TRBV7-2
size: -
D: TRBD1
J: TRBJ1-5
CDR3: CASSSQGALSNQPQHF
DNA: TGTGCCAGCAGTTCTCAGGGGGCGCTAAGCAATCAGCCCCAGCATTTT